Each of the 5 T cell receptor beta chains below was sequenced from the same sample in a study of identical twins. TCRdb redid the calling of the 5' RACE reads with MiXCR, one entry per CDR3 protein. This table has some 710,000 distinct CDR3 sequences, approximately 6% appearing once. Sequences were obtained from naive T cells sorted from blood. The receptors originated from a man aged 18 to 29 in good health.

The chain uses TRBV3-1 and TRBJ2-4; D is possibly TRBD2 (5 bases). The CDR3 length is 14 residues. Germline CDR1 reads LGHDT; CDR2 reads YNNKEL (reference sequence). Trimming removed 1 base at V and 8 bases at J, with 12 bases between. CDR3 bases: TGTGCCAGCAGCCAAGCGGGGAAGGATTACATTCAGTACTTC. It yields the protein CASSQAGKDYIQYF.

This clonotype has more than one count but fewer than ten. V is TRBV12-3 or TRBV12-4 and J is TRBJ1-1, with D unresolved. Trimming took off 6 bases at V and 4 bases at J, with 15 bases between the two ends. The CDR3 is 14 amino acids. CDR3 bases: TGTGCCAGCAGCCGAGGAGGGATGGGCACTGAAGCTTTCTTT. Protein product: CASSRGGMGTEAFF.

A few counts support this clonotype. The rearrangement links TRBV7-8 to TRBJ1-1; 8 bases are shared with TRBD1. The ends lost 1 base at V and 5 bases at J; junction bases unmatched: 9. The CDR3 is made up of 16 amino acids. Germline CDR1 reads SGHVS; CDR2 reads FQNEAQ. The CDR3 region is CASSLEGQGARTEAFF. CDR3 nucleotide sequence: TGTGCCAGCAGCTTAGAGGGGCAGGGGGCTCGGACTGAAGCTTTCTTT.

The chain uses TRBV30 and TRBJ2-1, with D uncertain. This CDR3 has 11 amino acids. V shed 0 bases and J shed 15 bases, with 12 bases lying between them. Germline-derived CDR1 and CDR2 are GTSNPN and SVGIG (reference sequence). DNA for the CDR3: TGTGCCTGGAGTGTAGGTCCCGCCTCGTTCTTC. It specifies CAWSVGPASFF.

In its sample, this clonotype was seen a few times. The chain joins TRBV27 to TRBJ1-3; unclear D gene. Germline V gene lookup returns CDR1 MNHEY and CDR2 SMNVEV (reference sequence). The CDR3 contains 17 residues. V dropped 4 bases and J dropped 2 bases, with 18 bases sitting between them. The CDR3, as DNA: TGTGCCAGCAGTTCGACCGGGCAGATTCGCCCTGGAAACACCATATATTTT. Translating gives CASSSTGQIRPGNTIYF.